These 23 T cell receptor beta chains originate from one sample sequenced in a study of T cell repertoires in cytomegalovirus infection. Each CDR3 protein is one row after TCRdb ran MiXCR on the reads. The sample yields some 920,000 distinct CDR3 sequences, approximately 32% seen once. These receptors' antigens are unknown. The source material was cultured CD8+ T cells from PBMCs, sampled from culture after CMV antigen stimulation. The source of these receptors is a human donor in good health (CMV status not recorded). Some clones in this sample may be carry-over from other donors' samples.

The rearrangement joins TRBV28 to TRBJ2-7; D gene uncertain. CDR1 is MDHEN, CDR2 SYDVKM, per germline. V was pared by 6 bases and J by 0 bases, with 9 bases between. The CDR3 covers 13 residues. CDR3 DNA sequence: TGTGCCAGCAGGCCGATCAGCTCCTACGAGCAGTACGTC. Translation: CASRPISSYEQYV.

This clonotype was observed a few times. V gene TRBV28 combines with J gene TRBJ2-1; tentative D call: TRBD2 (5 bases). Germline lookup yields CDR1 MDHEN and CDR2 SYDVKM. V was trimmed by 1 base and J by 3 bases, leaving 13 bases between them. The CDR3 runs 16 residues. CDR3 nucleotide sequence: TGTGCCAGCAGTTTATCCGCGGGCCCGAACTACAATGAGCAGTTCTTC. Its translation: CASSLSAGPNYNEQFF.

The chain carries TRBV28 and TRBJ2-2, with D perhaps matching TRBD1 or TRBD2 (5 bases each). V lost 6 bases, J lost 1 base, and 15 bases lay in between. This CDR3 spans 16 amino acids. Germline lookup yields CDR1 MDHEN and CDR2 SYDVKM. CDR3 nucleotides: TGTGCCAGCAGCTTGGGAGCAGGGTGGAACACCGGGGAGCTGTTTTTT. It translates to CASSLGAGWNTGELFF. The full variable domain, completed using reference TRBV28 and TRBJ2-2, is DVKVTQSSRYLVKRTGEKVFLECVQDMDHENMFWYRQDPGLGLRLIYFSYDVKMKEKGDIPEGYSVSREKKERFSLILESASTNQTSMYLCASSLGAGWNTGELFFGEGSRLTVL.

As regards this clonotype: Mismatch with germline at one junction end may stem from a read error. The genes are TRBV6-2 or TRBV6-3 and TRBJ2-1, with TRBD1 matching over 10 bases. Germline V CDR1 and CDR2: MNHEY, SVGEGT. There are 12 residues in the CDR3. As DNA, the CDR3 is TGTGTCAGCATCCACCAGGGGACAGGGGTGTTCTTC. Protein product: CVSIHQGTGVFF.

The chain carries TRBV6-1 and TRBJ2-1, with D perhaps matching TRBD2 (5 bases). The CDR3 has 14 residues. Germline V CDR1 and CDR2: MNHNS, SASEGT. The germline V and J ends were trimmed by 5 bases and 5 bases, with 13 bases remaining between them. The DNA for the CDR3 is TGTGCCAGCAGTTATTACAAGCGGAACAATGAGCAGTTCTTC. Translation gives CASSYYKRNNEQFF.

The V call is TRBV2, the J call TRBJ2-1; possible D gene TRBD2, 6 bases. With 5 bases removed from V and 8 bases from J, the gap between germline ends came to 16 bases. CDR1 and CDR2 (germline): SNHLY, FYNNEI. This CDR3 region has 14 residues. The CDR3 reads CASSNVRDSHEQFF. The DNA of the CDR3 is TGTGCCAGCAGTAATGTAAGGGACTCGCATGAGCAGTTCTTC.

This clonotype was picked up a small number of times. This chain joins TRBV27 and TRBJ2-2; 12 bases map to TRBD2. V dropped 4 bases and J dropped 6; count of bases not matched to a gene: 3. This CDR3 comprises 15 residues. CDR1 is MNHEY and CDR2 is SMNVEV in the germline V gene (reference sequence). This chain's CDR3 is CASSWTSGVSGELFF. The CDR3, as DNA: TGTGCCAGCAGTTGGACTAGCGGGGTCTCCGGGGAGCTGTTTTTT.

This clonotype has only a few counts. The genes are TRBV10-3 and TRBJ2-7; tentative D call: TRBD1 (5 bases). With 0 bases removed from V and 0 bases from J, the gap between germline ends came to 12 bases. CDR1 is ENHRY, CDR2 SYGVKD, per germline. CDR3 length: 16 residues. CDR3 sequence reads: CAISESGGASSYEQYV. CDR3 in DNA: TGTGCCATCAGTGAGTCGGGTGGGGCCAGCTCCTACGAGCAGTACGTC.

This chain joins TRBV7-9 and TRBJ1-2; 8 positions match TRBD1. The V and J ends lost 2 bases and 3 bases, in that order; junction bases with no gene match: 11. This CDR3 contains 17 residues. CDR1 and CDR2 from the germline V gene are SEHNR and FQNEAQ (reference sequence). The CDR3 coding sequence is TGTGCCAGCAGCTTAATGTCCGGTCAGGGGGCCCACTATGGCTACACCTTC. Encoded protein: CASSLMSGQGAHYGYTF. The full variable domain, rest sourced from reference TRBV7-9 and TRBJ1-2, is DTGVSQNPRHKITKRGQNVTFRCDPISEHNRLYWYRQTLGQGPEFLTYFQNEAQLEKSRLLSDRFSAERPKGSFSTLEIQRTEQGDSAMYLCASSLMSGQGAHYGYTFGSGTRLTVV.

A few counts support this clonotype. The gene calls are TRBV12-3 or TRBV12-4 and TRBJ1-4, with a weak D call TRBD1 (5 bases). This CDR3 contains 15 residues. With 6 bases removed from V and 0 bases from J, the gap between germline ends came to 11 bases. CDR3 protein: CASRPPRATNEKLFF. The CDR3 DNA is TGTGCCAGCAGGCCCCCCAGGGCAACTAATGAAAAACTGTTTTTT.

The sample holds a few counts of this clonotype. J is TRBJ1-6 and V is TRBV28, with a possible D match to TRBD1 (5 bases). The CDR3 length is 15 residues. Trimming took off 4 bases at V and 3 bases at J, with 10 bases between the two ends. CDR1 MDHEN and CDR2 SYDVKM come from the germline V gene. The CDR3 loop reads CASSSHDSYNSPLHF. CDR3 nucleotides: TGTGCCAGCAGTTCACATGACAGCTATAATTCACCCCTCCACTTT.

This clonotype was counted between two and nine times. The J gene is TRBJ2-3, the V gene TRBV6-8, with no clear D. CDR3 length equals 15 residues. V lost 0 bases to trimming and J lost 2 bases, with 9 bases between them. Germline values: CDR1 MNHGY, CDR2 SAAAGT. The CDR3 is CASSYSSLSTDTQYF. DNA of the CDR3: TGTGCCAGCAGTTACTCATCACTTTCCACAGATACGCAGTATTTT.

The chain joins TRBV6-1 to TRBJ1-1; 7 bases line up with TRBD1. Germline loops: CDR1 MNHNS, CDR2 SASEGT. With V trimmed by 9 bases and J by 3 bases, 16 bases remained unmatched. CDR3 length equals 16 residues. The chain's CDR3 is CARSRGQKKRDTEAFF. The CDR3, as DNA: TGTGCCAGGAGCCGGGGACAGAAGAAGAGGGACACTGAAGCTTTCTTT.

This chain joins TRBV5-6 and TRBJ2-1, with D possibly TRBD1 on 5 matching bases. V gave up 2 bases and J gave up 12 bases, with 15 bases separating them. From germline, CDR1 is SGHDT and CDR2 YYEEEE. The CDR3 runs 13 residues. CDR3 bases: TGTGCCAGCAGCTTAGGCAAGCTCCAGGGGCAGTTCTTC. Protein product: CASSLGKLQGQFF. Drawing the rest from reference TRBV5-6 and TRBJ2-1, the complete variable domain is DAGVTQSPTHLIKTRGQQVTLRCSPKSGHDTVSWYQQALGQGPQFIFQYYEEEERQRGNFPDRFSGHQFPNYSSELNVNALLLGDSALYLCASSLGKLQGQFFGPGTRLTVL.

This clonotype was counted only a few times. This chain joins TRBV19 and TRBJ2-7, with D possibly TRBD1 on 7 matching bases. The CDR3 has 15 residues. V was clipped by 2 bases and J by 1 base, with 12 bases between them. CDR1 and CDR2 from the germline V gene are LNHDA and SQIVND (reference sequence). The CDR3 nucleotides read TGTGCCAGTAGTATAAGTCAGGGGGGTTCCTACGAGCAGTACTTC. Encoded protein: CASSISQGGSYEQYF.

This clonotype has just a few counts. The gene calls are TRBV27 and TRBJ2-1; 14 nucleotides align to TRBD2. The junction had 13 bases not matched to a gene; V was cut back by 5 bases and J by 7 bases. Per the germline V gene, CDR1 is MNHEY and CDR2 is SMNVEV (reference sequence). This CDR3 has 18 amino acids. CDR3 in amino acids: CASSANPPTSGGDNEQFF. CDR3 DNA: TGTGCCAGCAGTGCTAACCCCCCGACTAGCGGGGGGGATAATGAGCAGTTCTTC.

V is TRBV27 and J is TRBJ1-5; tentative D call: TRBD1 (6 bases). V was pared by 0 bases and J by 0 bases, with 9 bases between. This CDR3 has 16 residues. CDR1 is MNHEY and CDR2 is SMNVEV in the germline V gene (reference sequence). CDR3 nucleotides: TGTGCCAGCAGTTTATCGAACAGGGCTAGCAATCAGCCCCAGCATTTT. Protein product: CASSLSNRASNQPQHF.

This clonotype has just a few counts. The chain uses TRBV25-1 and TRBJ2-3; TRBD2 is a possible D gene (6 bases). Germline assignment: CDR1 MGHDK and CDR2 SYGVNS. The germline V and J ends were trimmed by 1 base and 2 bases, with 13 bases remaining between them. The CDR3 has 16 residues. For the CDR3, the DNA is TGTGCCAGCAGTGAATGGGAGGAGGGATTCACAGATACGCAGTATTTT. This codes for CASSEWEEGFTDTQYF.

As to this clonotype: The junction departs from the called germline gene at one end, perhaps through a read error. V and J are TRBV7-6 and TRBJ1-6; perhaps TRBD1 as D (5 bases). The CDR3 extends over 13 amino acids. Germline V CDR1 and CDR2: SGHVS, FNYEAQ. The CDR3 loop reads CVSTSGTFAPLHF. The CDR3 DNA reads as TGTGTCAGCACCTCAGGGACTTTCGCACCCCTCCACTTT.

J is TRBJ1-4 and V is TRBV6-5, with a tentative D call TRBD1 (5 bases). The V gene's germline CDR1 is MNHEY and CDR2 SVGAGI. V lost 0 bases to trimming and J lost 3 bases, with 8 bases between them. The CDR3 loop spans 15 amino acids. The DNA of the CDR3 is TGTGCCAGCAGTTACTCGATGGGGGCTAATGAAAAACTGTTTTTT. This codes for CASSYSMGANEKLFF.

The genes are TRBV4-1 and TRBJ1-1; D unresolved. With 3 bases removed from V and 4 bases from J, the gap between germline ends came to 15 bases. The CDR3 has 15 amino acids. Germline assignment: CDR1 MGHRA and CDR2 YSYEKL. The CDR3 sequence is CASSQALSGGTEAFF. DNA for the CDR3: TGCGCCAGCAGCCAGGCACTTTCGGGCGGCACTGAAGCTTTCTTT.

The V call is TRBV5-1, the J call TRBJ2-1; D is perhaps TRBD2 (7 bases). Germline CDR1 and CDR2: SGHRS and YFSETQ. The CDR3 runs 16 residues. The V gene lost 6 bases and the J gene lost 0 bases, with 16 bases spanning the gap. CDR3 amino acids: CASTTSDRNSYNEQFF. The CDR3, as DNA: TGCGCCAGCACAACTAGCGACAGGAACTCCTACAATGAGCAGTTCTTC. Together with reference TRBV5-1 and TRBJ2-1, the CDR3 gives the full variable domain: KAGVTQTPRYLIKTRGQQVTLSCSPISGHRSVSWYQQTPGQGLQFLFEYFSETQRNKGNFPGRFSGRQFSNSRSEMNVSTLELGDSALYLCASTTSDRNSYNEQFFGPGTRLTVL.

This clonotype was detected only a few times. This chain joins TRBV7-9 and TRBJ2-1; TRBD2 might be the D (7 bases). Between the trimmed V and J ends, which lost 4 bases and 5 bases, there was a span of 18 bases. Germline V gives CDR1 SEHNR, CDR2 FQNEAQ (reference sequence). This CDR3 is 16 amino acids long. The CDR3 region is CASSSARGGLNNEQFF. The CDR3 coding sequence is TGTGCCAGCAGCTCCGCACGCGGGGGCCTCAACAATGAGCAGTTCTTC.